The source of this T cell receptor beta chain is a study of shared clonotypes between healthy human individuals. Each sorted subset replicate got 200 ng genomic DNA, 30,000 or so genomes. Assay: immunoSEQ multiplex PCR; the TCRdb copy retains only in-frame clones and omits some. The sample contains 800,000 to 1,200,000 clones, more than 75% of which appear only once. CD45RA+ naive and CD45RA-negative memory subsets were separated from CD4+ cells. From germline, CDR1 is SGDLS and CDR2 YYNGEE. J was trimmed by 8 bases and V by 2 bases; bases with no gene match: 8. The CDR3 has 15 residues. The rearrangement joins TRBV9 to TRBJ2-1; 9 positions match TRBD2. The origin of this receptor is a man aged 18 to 30 in good health. Some clones in this sample may be carry-over from other donors' samples. Sequences were obtained from memory CD4+ T cells from PBMCs. Subset specified: CD45RA-negative fraction. The CDR3 bases are TGTGCCAGCAGCGTTAGCGGGAGTGAAATCGATGAGCAGTTCTTC. It specifies CASSVSGSEIDEQFF.